This T cell receptor (beta chain) is drawn from a study of shared clonotypes between healthy human individuals. A note on this clone: This sample includes further DNA sequences coding for the same CDR3.

Germline values: CDR1 SGHRS, CDR2 YFSETQ. There are 15 residues in the CDR3. Trimming removed 4 bases from V and 1 base from J; junction bases left unmatched: 4. Method: immunoSEQ multiplex PCR; TCRdb's copy keeps in-frame clones and lacks some. The data show around 700,000 clones, roughly 70% seen once. The sequencing sample was made of memory CD4+ T cells sorted from blood. Specified subset: CD45RA-negative fraction. This chain joins TRBV5-1 and TRBJ2-1; 8 nucleotides line up with TRBD2. The source is a woman in her twenties or thirties in good health. The chain's CDR3 is CASSAASGSYNEQFF. In DNA, the CDR3 is TGCGCCAGCAGCGCGGCTAGCGGGTCCTACAATGAGCAGTTCTTC.